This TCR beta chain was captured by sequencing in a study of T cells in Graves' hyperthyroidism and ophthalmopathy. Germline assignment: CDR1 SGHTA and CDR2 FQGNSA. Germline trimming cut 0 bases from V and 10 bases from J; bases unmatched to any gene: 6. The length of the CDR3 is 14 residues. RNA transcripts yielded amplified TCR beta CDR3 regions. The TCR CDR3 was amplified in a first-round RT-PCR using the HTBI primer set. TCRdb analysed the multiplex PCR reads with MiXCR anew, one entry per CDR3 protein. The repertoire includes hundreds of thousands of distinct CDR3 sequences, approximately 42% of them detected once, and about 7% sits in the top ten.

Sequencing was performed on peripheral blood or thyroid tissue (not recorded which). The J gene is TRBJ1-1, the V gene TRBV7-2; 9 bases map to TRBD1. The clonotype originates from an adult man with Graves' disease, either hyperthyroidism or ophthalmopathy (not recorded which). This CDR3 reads CASSLAGQGGIAFF. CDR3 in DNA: TGTGCCAGCAGCTTAGCGGGACAGGGAGGAATAGCTTTCTTT.